Listed here is a single T cell receptor beta chain. Use of 60 Vbeta and 13 Jbeta primers characterized the PCR. Generated by immunoSEQ multiplex PCR, the TCRdb table keeps only in-frame clones and is missing some. Among about 160,000 clones listed, around 83% were seen once. The sample comes from a study of cytomegalovirus exposure and HLA in healthy donors. The V gene's germline CDR1 is SGHRS and CDR2 YFSETQ. The CDR3 extends over 13 amino acids. The V end lost 0 bases, the J end lost 6 bases, and 10 bases lay between the germline ends. This TCR derives from a man aged 45 to 65 in good health and CMV-seropositive. The sample comprised PBMCs. The J gene is TRBJ2-7, the V gene TRBV5-1; D may be TRBD1 (5 bases). This CDR3 is CASSLEGLSEQYF. In DNA form, the CDR3 reads TGCGCCAGCAGCTTGGAGGGGCTCTCCGAGCAGTACTTC.